This entry concerns a single T cell receptor (beta chain). The target antigen is unknown. TCR beta cDNA libraries had unique molecular identifiers. Each CDR3 protein is one row after TCRdb ran MiXCR on the PCR reads. The sample shows approximately 630,000 distinct CDR3 sequences, 55% to 60% of them seen only once. The data stem from a study of post-analysis software for immune sequencing data. For the study at large: As for disease course, relapsing-remitting, secondary progressive and progressive-relapsing multiple sclerosis were all included.

Findings and limits, study-wide: Five TRBV segments, including TRBV5-6, TRBV5-1 and TRBV20-1, were more frequent in patients than controls. Normalized Chao1 diversity in multiple sclerosis patients fell significantly below that of controls.

The germline gives CDR1 SEHNR, CDR2 FQNEAQ (reference sequence). Trimming cost V 7 bases and J 4 bases; bases outside gene matches: 19. The CDR3 covers 18 residues. The sequencing input was blood. The sequence derives from a girl aged 2-10 years with multiple sclerosis. The chain carries TRBV7-9 and TRBJ2-1, with 7 positions matching TRBD2. The CDR3 DNA follows: TGTGCCAGCACCACGGTTTGGAGCCTAGCGGAGACATACAATGAGCAGTTCTTC. This codes for CASTTVWSLAETYNEQFF.